This T cell receptor beta chain was identified in a study of neurological immune-mediated disorders. The CDR3 runs to 14 residues. V was shortened by 3 bases and J by 2 bases, with 12 bases between the two germline ends. Looked up from germline, CDR1 is SGHRS and CDR2 is YFSETQ. This clonotype was detected many times. Its antigen is not known. Whole-study findings and limits: A possible signature appeared as one related-CDR3 cluster, in which phylogenetic grouping placed the repertoires of 18 of 34 multiple sclerosis patients. Subjects shared no identical expanded-clone CDR3 amino acid sequences, suggesting private TCR-beta repertoires in all groups.

Stored at -80 C, 2 million PBMCs were the source of the unsorted libraries. The output of every sequencing run, over 190 million TCR-beta sequences, came from 15-18 subjects. In TCRdb, the 5' RACE reads were re-called with MiXCR into one record per CDR3 protein. The sample yields 80,000 to 100,000 distinct CDR3 sequences, approximately 3.5% seen once. The chain uses TRBV5-1 and TRBJ2-7; the D gene could be TRBD1 or TRBD2 (5 bases each). Sequencing was carried out using PBMCs. The source of this sequence is a woman in her fifties or sixties with multiple sclerosis. The CDR3 is CASSSRDGAYEQYF. The DNA of the CDR3 is TGCGCCAGCAGCTCTCGGGACGGAGCCTACGAGCAGTACTTC.